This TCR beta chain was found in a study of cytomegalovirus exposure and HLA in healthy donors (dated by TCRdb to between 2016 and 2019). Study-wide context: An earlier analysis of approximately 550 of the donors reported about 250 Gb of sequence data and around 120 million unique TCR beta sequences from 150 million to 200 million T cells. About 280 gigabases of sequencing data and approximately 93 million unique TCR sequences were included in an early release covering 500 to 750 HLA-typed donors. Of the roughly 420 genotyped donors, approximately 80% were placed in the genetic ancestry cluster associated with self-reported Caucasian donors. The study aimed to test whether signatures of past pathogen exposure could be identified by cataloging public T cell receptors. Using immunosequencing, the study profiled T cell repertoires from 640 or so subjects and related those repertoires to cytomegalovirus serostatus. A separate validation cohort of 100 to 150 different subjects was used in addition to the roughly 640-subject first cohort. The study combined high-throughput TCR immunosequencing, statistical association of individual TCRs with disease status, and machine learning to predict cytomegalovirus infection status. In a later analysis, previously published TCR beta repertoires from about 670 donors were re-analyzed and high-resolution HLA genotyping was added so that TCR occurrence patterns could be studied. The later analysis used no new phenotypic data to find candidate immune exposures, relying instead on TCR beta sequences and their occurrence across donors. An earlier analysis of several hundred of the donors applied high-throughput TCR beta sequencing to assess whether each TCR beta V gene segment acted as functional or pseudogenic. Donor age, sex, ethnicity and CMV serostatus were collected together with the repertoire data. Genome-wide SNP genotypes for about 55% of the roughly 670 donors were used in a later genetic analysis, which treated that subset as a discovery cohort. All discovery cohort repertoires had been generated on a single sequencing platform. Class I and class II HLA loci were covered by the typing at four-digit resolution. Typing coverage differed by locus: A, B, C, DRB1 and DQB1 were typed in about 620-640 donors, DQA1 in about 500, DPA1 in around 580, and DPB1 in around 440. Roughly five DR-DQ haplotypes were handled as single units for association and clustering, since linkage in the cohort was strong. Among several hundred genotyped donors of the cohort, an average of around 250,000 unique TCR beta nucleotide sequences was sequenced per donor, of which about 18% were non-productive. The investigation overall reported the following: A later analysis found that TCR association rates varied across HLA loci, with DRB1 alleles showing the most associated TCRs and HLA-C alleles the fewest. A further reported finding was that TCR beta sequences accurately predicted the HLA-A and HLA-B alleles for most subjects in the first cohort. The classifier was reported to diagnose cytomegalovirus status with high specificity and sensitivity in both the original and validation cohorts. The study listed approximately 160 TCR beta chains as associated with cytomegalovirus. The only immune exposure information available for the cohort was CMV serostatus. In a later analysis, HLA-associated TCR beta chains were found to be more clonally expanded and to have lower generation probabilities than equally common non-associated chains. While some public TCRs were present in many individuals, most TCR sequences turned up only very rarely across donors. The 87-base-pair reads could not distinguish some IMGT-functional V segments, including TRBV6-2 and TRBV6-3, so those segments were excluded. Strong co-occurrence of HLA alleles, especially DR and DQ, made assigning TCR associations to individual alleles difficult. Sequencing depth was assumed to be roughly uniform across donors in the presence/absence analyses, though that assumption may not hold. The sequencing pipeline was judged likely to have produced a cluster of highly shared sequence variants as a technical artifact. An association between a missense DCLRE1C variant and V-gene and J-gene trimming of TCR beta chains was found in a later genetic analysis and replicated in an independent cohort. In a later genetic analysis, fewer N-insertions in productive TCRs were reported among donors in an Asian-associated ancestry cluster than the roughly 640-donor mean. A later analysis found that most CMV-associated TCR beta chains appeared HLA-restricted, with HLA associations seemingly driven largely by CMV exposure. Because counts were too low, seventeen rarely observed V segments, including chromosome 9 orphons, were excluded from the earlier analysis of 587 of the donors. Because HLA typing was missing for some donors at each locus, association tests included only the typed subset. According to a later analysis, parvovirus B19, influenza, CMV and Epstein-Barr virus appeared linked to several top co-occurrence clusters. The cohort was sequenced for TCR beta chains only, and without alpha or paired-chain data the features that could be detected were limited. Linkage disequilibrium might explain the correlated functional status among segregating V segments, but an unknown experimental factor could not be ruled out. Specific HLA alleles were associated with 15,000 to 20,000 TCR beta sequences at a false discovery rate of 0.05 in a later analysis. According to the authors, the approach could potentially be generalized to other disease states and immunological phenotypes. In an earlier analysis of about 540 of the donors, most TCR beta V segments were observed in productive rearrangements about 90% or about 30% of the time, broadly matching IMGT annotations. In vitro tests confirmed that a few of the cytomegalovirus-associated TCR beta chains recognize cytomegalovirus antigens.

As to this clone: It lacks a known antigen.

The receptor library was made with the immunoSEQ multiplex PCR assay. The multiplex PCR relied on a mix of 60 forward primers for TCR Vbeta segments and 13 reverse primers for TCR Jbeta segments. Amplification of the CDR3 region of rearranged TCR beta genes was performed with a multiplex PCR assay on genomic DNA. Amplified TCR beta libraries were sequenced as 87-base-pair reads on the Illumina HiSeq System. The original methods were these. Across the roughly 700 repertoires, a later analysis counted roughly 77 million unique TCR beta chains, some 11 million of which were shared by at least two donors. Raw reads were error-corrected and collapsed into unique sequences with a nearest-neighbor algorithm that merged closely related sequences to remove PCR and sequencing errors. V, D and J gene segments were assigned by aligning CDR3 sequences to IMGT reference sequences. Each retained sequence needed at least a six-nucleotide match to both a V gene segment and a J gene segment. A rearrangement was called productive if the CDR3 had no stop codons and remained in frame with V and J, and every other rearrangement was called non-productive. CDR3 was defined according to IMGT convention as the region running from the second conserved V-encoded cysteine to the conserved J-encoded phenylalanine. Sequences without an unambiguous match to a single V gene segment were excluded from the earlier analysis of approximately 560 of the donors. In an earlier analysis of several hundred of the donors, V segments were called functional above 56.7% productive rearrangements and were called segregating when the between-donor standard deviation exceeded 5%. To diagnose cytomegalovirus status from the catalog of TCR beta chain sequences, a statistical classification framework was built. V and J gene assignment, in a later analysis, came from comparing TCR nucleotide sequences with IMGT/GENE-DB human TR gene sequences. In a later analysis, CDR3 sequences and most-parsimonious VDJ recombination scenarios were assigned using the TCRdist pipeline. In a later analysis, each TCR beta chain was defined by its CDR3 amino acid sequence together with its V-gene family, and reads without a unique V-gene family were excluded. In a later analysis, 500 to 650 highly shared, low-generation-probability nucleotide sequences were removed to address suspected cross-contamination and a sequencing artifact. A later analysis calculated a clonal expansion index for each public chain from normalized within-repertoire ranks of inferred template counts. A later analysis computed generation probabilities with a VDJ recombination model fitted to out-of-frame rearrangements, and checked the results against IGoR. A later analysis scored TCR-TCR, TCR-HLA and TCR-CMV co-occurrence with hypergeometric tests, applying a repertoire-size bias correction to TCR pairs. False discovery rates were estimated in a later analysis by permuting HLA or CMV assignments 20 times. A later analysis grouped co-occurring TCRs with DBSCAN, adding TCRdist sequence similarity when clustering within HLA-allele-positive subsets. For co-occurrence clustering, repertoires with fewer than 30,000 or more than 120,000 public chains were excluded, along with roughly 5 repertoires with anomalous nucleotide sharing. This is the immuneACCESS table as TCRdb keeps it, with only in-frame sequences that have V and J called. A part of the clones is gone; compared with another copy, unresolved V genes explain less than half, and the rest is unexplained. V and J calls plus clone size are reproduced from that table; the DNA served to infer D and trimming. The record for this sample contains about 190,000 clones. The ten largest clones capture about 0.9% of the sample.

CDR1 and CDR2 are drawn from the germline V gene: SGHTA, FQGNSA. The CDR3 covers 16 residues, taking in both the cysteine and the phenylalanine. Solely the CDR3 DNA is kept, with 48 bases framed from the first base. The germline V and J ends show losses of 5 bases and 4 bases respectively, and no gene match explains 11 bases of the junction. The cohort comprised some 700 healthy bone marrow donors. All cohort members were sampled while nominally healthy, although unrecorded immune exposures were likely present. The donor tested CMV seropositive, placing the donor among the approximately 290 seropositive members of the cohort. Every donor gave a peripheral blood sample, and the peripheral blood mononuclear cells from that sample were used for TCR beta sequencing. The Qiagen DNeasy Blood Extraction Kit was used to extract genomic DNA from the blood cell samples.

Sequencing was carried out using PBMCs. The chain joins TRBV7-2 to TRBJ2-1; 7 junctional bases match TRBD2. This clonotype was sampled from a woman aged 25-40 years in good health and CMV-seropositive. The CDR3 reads CASSPQASGFYNEQFF. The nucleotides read TGTGCCAGCAGCCCACAGGCTAGCGGTTTTTACAATGAGCAGTTCTTC.